These 27 T cell receptor beta chains share one sample of origin, sequenced in a study of T cell responses to AZD1222 COVID-19 vaccine. The method was immunoSEQ multiplex PCR; TCRdb's version includes in-frame clones alone and lacks a portion of them. This table holds 90,000 or so clones, about 90% found once. Sample: peripheral blood, taken on day 0 of AZD1222 vaccination. All receptors derive from an adult in good health.

The chain has TRBV19 and TRBJ2-2, with D perhaps matching TRBD1 (5 bases). The CDR3 runs 17 residues. Germline values: CDR1 LNHDA, CDR2 SQIVND (reference sequence). V dropped 7 bases and J dropped 0 bases, with 18 bases sitting between them. The CDR3: CASTSYGKGPNTGELFF. The CDR3 DNA follows: TGTGCCAGTACCTCCTATGGGAAGGGGCCGAACACCGGGGAGCTGTTTTTT.

The chain has TRBV2 and TRBJ2-1, with 10 bases aligning to TRBD1. The CDR3 totals 14 residues. Per germline, CDR1 SNHLY and CDR2 FYNNEI. After removal of 5 bases from V and 5 bases from J, the junction contained 3 bases not matched to a gene. CDR3 nucleotide sequence: TGTGCCAGCAGTAAGGGACAGGGGAACAATGAGCAGTTCTTC. As protein: CASSKGQGNNEQFF.

The chain has TRBV7-8 and TRBJ2-2; no definite D call. Trimming took 5 bases from V and 1 from J, leaving 11 bases between them. The CDR3 has 15 residues. Germline CDR1 SGHVS, CDR2 FQNEAQ. For the CDR3, the DNA is TGTGCCAGCAGCGCTGGGGATCTGAACACCGGGGAGCTGTTTTTT. Its protein product is CASSAGDLNTGELFF.

The CDR3 region is CASSQGGQLGYGYTF. The CDR3 DNA reads TGCGCCAGCAGCCAAGGCGGGCAGTTAGGCTATGGCTACACCTTC. J is TRBJ1-2 and V is TRBV4-1; D not resolved. Germline V gene lookup returns CDR1 MGHRA and CDR2 YSYEKL. Between the trimmed V and J ends, which lost 1 base and 4 bases, there was a span of 13 bases. This CDR3 is built from 15 residues.

Here the CDR3 DNA reads TGTGCCAGTAGTAGGGACAGGGTGAACACCGGGGAGCTGTTTTTT. Protein: CASSRDRVNTGELFF. V usage is TRBV19 and J usage is TRBJ2-2; 9 nucleotides match TRBD1. Looked up from germline, CDR1 is LNHDA and CDR2 is SQIVND (reference sequence). The CDR3 runs to 15 residues. V trimming: 4 bases; J trimming: 1 base; junction bases outside the gene matches: 1. Combining the CDR3 with reference TRBV19 and TRBJ2-2 gives the whole variable domain DGGITQSPKYLFRKEGQNVTLSCEQNLNHDAMYWYRQDPGQGLRLIYYSQIVNDFQKGDIAEGYSVSREKKESFPLTVTSAQKNPTAFYLCASSRDRVNTGELFFGEGSRLTVL.

V gene TRBV7-8 combines with J gene TRBJ1-1; possibly TRBD1 for D (5 bases). Germline assignment: CDR1 SGHVS and CDR2 FQNEAQ. The length of the CDR3 is 14 residues. Trimming stripped 5 bases from V and 7 bases from J, with 17 bases between. CDR3 in DNA: TGTGCCAGCAGCCCCAGTGCGGGGAGGGGTGAAGCTTTCTTT. It is translated as CASSPSAGRGEAFF. The full variable domain, its missing parts supplied by reference TRBV7-8 and TRBJ1-1, is GAGVSQSPRYKVAKRGQDVALRCDPISGHVSLFWYQQALGQGPEFLTYFQNEAQLDKSGLPSDRFFAERPEGSVSTLKIQRTQQEDSAVYLCASSPSAGRGEAFFGQGTRLTVV.

The V call is TRBV5-5, the J call TRBJ2-1, with 11 bases fitting TRBD2. CDR3 length: 16 residues. Germline trimming cut 8 bases from V and 5 bases from J; bases unmatched to any gene: 12. CDR1 and CDR2 (germline): SGHKS, YYEKEE (reference sequence). CDR3 bases: TGTGCCAGTACTTGGGGGAGACTAGCGGGGAACAATGAGCAGTTCTTC. Its protein is CASTWGRLAGNNEQFF.

The chain carries TRBV19 and TRBJ2-3; tentatively, D is TRBD1 (5 bases). The CDR3 spans 15 residues. The ends were cut back, 5 bases at V and 6 bases at J, with 18 bases in the middle. Germline V gene sequence: CDR1 LNHDA, CDR2 SQIVND (reference sequence). CDR3 coding DNA: TGTGCCAGTAGTTCACTCGGGCCTCCAGGGGATACGCAGTATTTT. Translated, it gives CASSSLGPPGDTQYF.

The chain has TRBV5-8 and TRBJ2-7; TRBD1 might be the D (6 bases). The ends were cut back, 6 bases at V and 2 bases at J, with 15 bases in the middle. Germline assignment: CDR1 SGHTS and CDR2 YDEGEE. There are 14 residues in the CDR3. CDR3 nucleotides: TGTGCCAGCACCAGGACAGACCACCCCTACGAGCAGTACTTC. This gives the protein CASTRTDHPYEQYF.

The chain links TRBV19 to TRBJ2-1; 7 bases are a match to TRBD1. The length of the CDR3 is 11 residues. The V and J ends lost 5 bases and 10 bases, in that order; junction bases with no gene match: 2. The germline gives CDR1 LNHDA, CDR2 SQIVND (reference sequence). The CDR3 nucleotides read TGTGCCAGTAGTTGGACAGGCGAGCAGTTCTTC. It translates to CASSWTGEQFF.

The chain has TRBV19 and TRBJ2-7; possible D gene TRBD2, 5 bases. There are 11 residues in the CDR3. Trimming pared 6 bases from V and 5 bases from J, leaving 8 bases between. Germline V gene data show CDR1 as LNHDA and CDR2 as SQIVND (reference sequence). CDR3 protein: CASSEGNEQYF. The DNA of the CDR3 is TGTGCCAGTAGCGAGGGAAACGAGCAGTACTTC.

This chain links TRBV3-1 (or the pseudogene TRBV3-2) with TRBJ2-1; TRBD1 matches at 11 bases. This CDR3 has 15 amino acids. The V segment lost 4 bases and the J segment 4 bases; nucleotides outside the gene matches: 3. Germline lookup yields CDR1 LGHDT and CDR2 YNNKEL (reference sequence). Here the CDR3 reads CASSPGTGGYNEQFF. The CDR3 DNA is TGTGCCAGCAGCCCCGGGACAGGGGGTTACAATGAGCAGTTCTTC.

The V call is TRBV4-1, the J call TRBJ2-5; 9 bases agree with TRBD1. J gave up 0 bases and V 1 base, and 6 bases lay outside the gene matches. Germline lookup yields CDR1 MGHRA and CDR2 YSYEKL. CDR3 size: 17 residues. CDR3 coding DNA: TGCGCCAGCAGCCAAGGGACAGGGGTTGCTTACCAAGAGACCCAGTACTTC. It yields the protein CASSQGTGVAYQETQYF.

The chain employs TRBV5-6 and TRBJ1-6; tentatively, D is TRBD1 (5 bases). The germline CDR1 and CDR2 sequences are SGHDT and YYEEEE. The CDR3 loop spans 13 amino acids. V gave up 0 bases and J gave up 13 bases, with 11 bases separating them. CDR3 residues: CASSLGRGMPLHF. Written as DNA, the CDR3 is TGTGCCAGCAGCTTGGGACGGGGCATGCCCCTCCACTTT. The full variable domain, in which reference TRBV5-6 and TRBJ1-6 provide the parts outside the CDR3, is DAGVTQSPTHLIKTRGQQVTLRCSPKSGHDTVSWYQQALGQGPQFIFQYYEEEERQRGNFPDRFSGHQFPNYSSELNVNALLLGDSALYLCASSLGRGMPLHFGNGTRLTVT.

V and J are TRBV2 and TRBJ1-2; a possible D gene is TRBD1 (6 bases). With 3 bases removed from V and 4 bases from J, the gap between germline ends came to 12 bases. Germline CDR1 reads SNHLY; CDR2 reads FYNNEI. The CDR3 has 14 residues. In nucleotides, the CDR3 is TGTGCCAGCAGTGACAGGGGTGACAGCTATGGCTACACCTTC. It specifies CASSDRGDSYGYTF.

The chain couples TRBV11-2 to TRBJ2-7; no reliable D call. V was pared by 1 base and J by 2 bases, with 6 bases between. The CDR3 is 13 amino acids. CDR1 and CDR2 (germline): SGHAT, FQNNGV. CDR3 loop: CASSLVRTYEQYF. The CDR3, as DNA: TGTGCCAGCAGCTTAGTTAGGACCTACGAGCAGTACTTC.

The chain uses TRBV19 and TRBJ2-5; 9 positions agree with TRBD1. Per germline, CDR1 LNHDA and CDR2 SQIVND (reference sequence). This CDR3 region has 15 residues. Losses at the gene ends were 5 bases for V and 4 bases for J; bases not matched to a gene: 8. The CDR3 DNA reads TGTGCCAGTAGTTTCCGGGACAGGGCTGGAGAGACCCAGTACTTC. Translation gives CASSFRDRAGETQYF.

The genes are TRBV30 and TRBJ1-6, with D uncertain. Trimming stripped 4 bases from V and 0 bases from J, with 10 bases between. Germline V gene data show CDR1 as GTSNPN and CDR2 as SVGIG (reference sequence). CDR3 length: 15 amino acids. The CDR3 sequence: CAWNSLNSYNSPLHF. Here the CDR3 DNA reads TGTGCCTGGAACAGCCTAAACTCCTATAATTCACCCCTCCACTTT. The full variable domain, with the rest looked up from reference TRBV30 and TRBJ1-6, is SQTIHQWPATLVQPVGSPLSLECTVEGTSNPNLYWYRQAAGRGLQLLFYSVGIGQISSEVPQNLSASRPQDRQFILSSKKLLLSDSGFYLCAWNSLNSYNSPLHFGNGTRLTVT.

The chain has TRBV6-5 and TRBJ1-1; D is perhaps TRBD1 (5 bases). Looked up from germline, CDR1 is MNHEY and CDR2 is SVGAGI. The CDR3 is 14 amino acids. V was shortened by 4 bases and J by 4 bases, with 13 bases between the two germline ends. The CDR3 nucleotides read TGTGCCAGCAGTTCCCCAGGGTGGGGCACTGAAGCTTTCTTT. The encoded protein is CASSSPGWGTEAFF.

The V gene is TRBV11-2, the J gene TRBJ2-7, with D perhaps matching TRBD2 (6 bases). The germline gives CDR1 SGHAT, CDR2 FQNNGV. The CDR3 runs 15 residues. Trimming removed 5 bases from V and 6 bases from J, with 20 bases in between. This CDR3 reads CASSPRGGVVREQYF. In DNA form, the CDR3 reads TGTGCCAGCAGCCCCCGTGGCGGGGTCGTTCGCGAGCAGTACTTC.

V and J are TRBV30 and TRBJ2-7; a possible D gene is TRBD2 (6 bases). Looked up from germline, CDR1 is GTSNPN and CDR2 is SVGIG (reference sequence). The CDR3 sequence is 14 residues long. Trimming stripped 2 bases from V and 3 bases from J, with 14 bases between. CDR3 DNA: TGTGCCTGGAGTTCCGGGACTCCACTCTACGAGCAGTACTTC. Its protein is CAWSSGTPLYEQYF.

In nucleotides, the CDR3 is TGTGCCAGCAGTTTAGCAGGGGGGTTCTACAACTCCTACGAGCAGTACTTC. Protein sequence: CASSLAGGFYNSYEQYF. This chain joins TRBV28 and TRBJ2-7; weak D call: TRBD1 (7 bases). The CDR3 has 17 residues. Germline assignment: CDR1 MDHEN and CDR2 SYDVKM. V lost 2 bases, J lost 0 bases, and 17 bases lay in between.

The chain joins TRBV6-6 to TRBJ2-1; 9 nucleotides match TRBD2. Germline values: CDR1 MNHNY, CDR2 SVGAGI (reference sequence). The CDR3 is 15 amino acids. J gave up 12 bases and V 6 bases, and 15 bases lay outside the gene matches. The CDR3 sequence: CASRRLAETPTGQFF. CDR3 sequence (DNA): TGTGCCAGCAGGAGACTAGCGGAGACTCCTACGGGGCAGTTCTTC.

The chain carries TRBV24-1 and TRBJ2-1; D gene ambiguous. The V end was cut by 5 bases, the J end by 9 bases, with 10 bases between. The CDR3 is 12 amino acids. The germline CDR1 and CDR2 sequences are KGHDR and SFDVKD. The CDR3 reads CATSVDLGEQFF. The CDR3 nucleotides read TGTGCCACCAGTGTTGATTTAGGTGAGCAGTTCTTC.

The chain has TRBV5-6 and TRBJ1-3; D is possibly TRBD1 (6 bases). Germline loops: CDR1 SGHDT, CDR2 YYEEEE. V lost 4 bases and J lost 0, with 14 bases in between. This CDR3 spans 16 amino acids. CDR3 bases: TGTGCCAGCAGCACCTACAGGGCCCGCTCTGGAAACACCATATATTTT. Amino acids: CASSTYRARSGNTIYF.

In this sample, this clone turned up once. V is TRBV10-3 and J is TRBJ1-1, with 8 bases aligning to TRBD1. The V and J ends lost 3 bases and 3 bases, in that order; junction bases with no gene match: 6. The CDR3 is made up of 15 amino acids. Germline assignment: CDR1 ENHRY and CDR2 SYGVKD. CDR3 DNA: TGTGCCATCAGTGACCTCGGACAGGGTCACACTGAAGCTTTCTTT. Residues: CAISDLGQGHTEAFF.

DNA of the CDR3: TGTGCCAGCAGCTTAGCGGCCAAGGTGGGGGGGAATGAGCAGTTCTTC. It encodes CASSLAAKVGGNEQFF. V is TRBV11-1 and J is TRBJ2-1, with 7 bases identical to TRBD2. CDR1 SGHAT and CDR2 FQDESV come from the germline V gene (reference sequence). The junction had 9 bases not matched to a gene; V was cut back by 0 bases and J by 7 bases. The CDR3 loop spans 16 amino acids.